Presented here are 8 T cell receptor beta chains from one specimen sequenced in a study of identical twins. Each CDR3 protein gets one entry after TCRdb re-called the 5' RACE reads with MiXCR. The sample lists roughly 690,000 distinct CDR3 sequences; around 21% were seen once. These sequences were also reported in another study, on T cells expressing NK-cell markers.

The specimen sequenced was PBMCs. Source of these receptors: a woman aged 18 to 35 in good health.

This clonotype was counted only a few times. The chain recombines TRBV5-1 with TRBJ2-5; D possibly uses TRBD1 or TRBD2 (6 bases each). This CDR3 is built from 13 residues. V lost 6 bases to trimming and J lost 4 bases, with 13 bases between them. From germline, CDR1 is SGHRS and CDR2 YFSETQ. The CDR3 region has the DNA TGCGCCAGCACCCTCACGGGGGCAGAGACCCAGTACTTC. Translated: CASTLTGAETQYF.

V usage is TRBV20-1 and J usage is TRBJ2-1; no clear D. The CDR3 spans 12 residues. The V gene's germline CDR1 is DFQATT and CDR2 SNEGSKA (reference sequence). V was trimmed by 7 bases and J by 4 bases, leaving 11 bases between them. The CDR3 here is CSVTPNYNEQFF. For the CDR3, the DNA is TGCAGTGTTACACCCAATTACAATGAGCAGTTCTTC.

V and J are TRBV14 and TRBJ1-1; perhaps TRBD1 as D (5 bases). The V end was cut by 8 bases, the J end by 8 bases, with 21 bases between. The CDR3 length is 14 residues. From germline, CDR1 is SGHDN and CDR2 FVKESK. This CDR3 is CASVRRETDEEAFF. The CDR3 DNA reads TGTGCCAGCGTCCGCAGGGAAACGGATGAGGAAGCTTTCTTT.

The CDR3 DNA reads as TGTGCCAGCAGCGTAGAACCCCATGGCACTGAAGCTTTCTTT. Its translation: CASSVEPHGTEAFF. The V gene is TRBV9, the J gene TRBJ1-1; D is ambiguous. The germline V and J ends were trimmed by 0 bases and 4 bases, with 10 bases remaining between them. Per the germline V gene, CDR1 is SGDLS and CDR2 is YYNGEE. The CDR3 sequence is 14 residues long.

This chain links TRBV4-3 with TRBJ2-7; 13 bases match TRBD2. The CDR3 has 17 residues. After removal of 0 bases from V and 2 bases from J, the junction contained 4 bases not matched to a gene. CDR1 LGHNA and CDR2 YSLEER come from the germline V gene. The CDR3 is CASSQEGGLAGAYEQYF. Here the CDR3 DNA reads TGCGCCAGCAGCCAAGAGGGCGGACTAGCGGGAGCCTACGAGCAGTACTTC.

V and J are TRBV5-1 and TRBJ1-2; TRBD1 might be the D (5 bases). Germline loops: CDR1 SGHRS, CDR2 YFSETQ. V lost 4 bases and J lost 8, with 15 bases in between. CDR3 length equals 13 residues. CDR3 amino acids: CASSAGNYGGYTF. For the CDR3, the DNA is TGCGCCAGCAGCGCAGGGAACTACGGCGGCTACACCTTC.

This clonotype occurred a few times. The chain is built from TRBV12-3 or TRBV12-4 and TRBJ2-1; 9 nucleotides line up with TRBD2. The CDR3 runs 17 residues. V was pared by 2 bases and J by 0 bases, with 5 bases of the junction left unmatched. The CDR3 DNA follows: TGTGCCAGCAGTTTATTGTTAGCGGGGGCCTCCTACAATGAGCAGTTCTTC. Translated: CASSLLLAGASYNEQFF.

A few counts support this clonotype. The genes are TRBV9 and TRBJ2-2; D is uncertain. V dropped 4 bases and J dropped 1 base, with 8 bases sitting between them. CDR3 size: 14 residues. The germline V gene has CDR1 SGDLS and CDR2 YYNGEE. CDR3 protein: CASSSWGNTGELFF. The CDR3 DNA reads as TGTGCCAGCAGCTCGTGGGGGAACACCGGGGAGCTGTTTTTT.